A selection of T cell receptor beta chains follows, all from one sample in a study of blood T cell repertoires in COVID-19. Generated by immunoSEQ multiplex PCR, the TCRdb table keeps only in-frame clones and is missing some. This sample has some 250,000 clones, with 75% to 90% found just once. Input material: peripheral blood. These receptors came from a man in his thirties or forties who had recovered from COVID-19. CDR3s include the opening cysteine and the closing phenylalanine or tryptophan. A D gene is named only where the DNA matches it firmly. The size field is filled for only some rows; it gives once, few, many or a size class.

-,TRBJ2-2,-,TRBV7-2,CASSSQGPLTGELFF,TGTGCCAGCAGCTCTCAGGGGCCCCTTACCGGGGAGCTGTTTTTT
TRBD2,TRBJ2-5,-,TRBV4-1,CASSRSSGYQETQYF,TGCGCCAGCAGTCGGTCTAGCGGGTACCAAGAGACCCAGTACTTC
TRBD1,TRBJ1-2,once,TRBV2,CASSEWDRVEANYGYTF,TGTGCCAGCAGTGAATGGGACAGGGTAGAAGCTAACTATGGCTACACCTTC
-,TRBJ2-2,-,TRBV3-1/TRBV3-2,CASGRNTGELFF,TGTGCCAGCGGGAGGAACACCGGGGAGCTGTTTTTT
-,TRBJ2-7,-,TRBV5-1,CASSLVQSQYEQYF,TGCGCCAGCAGCTTGGTACAGTCTCAATACGAGCAGTACTTC
-,TRBJ2-1,-,TRBV14,CASSQASSYNEQFF,TGTGCCAGCAGCCAAGCCAGCTCCTACAATGAGCAGTTCTTC
TRBD1,TRBJ1-1,-,TRBV24-1,CATMPGQSTEAFF,TGTGCCACCATGCCGGGACAGAGCACTGAAGCTTTCTTT
TRBD1,TRBJ1-4,-,TRBV30,CAWSVGGRTNEKLFF,TGTGCCTGGAGTGTAGGGGGCAGAACTAATGAAAAACTGTTTTTT
-,TRBJ1-2,-,TRBV2,CASSGGQDYGYTF,TGTGCCAGCAGTGGAGGGCAAGACTATGGCTACACCTTC
TRBD1,TRBJ2-1,-,TRBV6-5,CASRRGQGNEQFF,TGTGCCAGCCGGAGAGGACAGGGCAATGAGCAGTTCTTC
TRBD1,TRBJ1-1,many,TRBV7-6,CARPQYWGTGLRNTEAFF,TGTGCCAGGCCACAGTACTGGGGGACAGGGTTAAGGAACACTGAAGCTTTCTTT
-,TRBJ1-1,-,TRBV14,CASSQQGNTEAFF,TGTGCCAGCAGCCAACAGGGGAACACTGAAGCTTTCTTT
TRBD1,TRBJ1-2,few,TRBV11-2,CASSPGTGVGYGYTF,TGTGCCAGCAGCCCAGGGACAGGGGTTGGCTATGGCTACACCTTC
-,TRBJ1-2,-,TRBV19,CALRVSNYGYTF,TGTGCCCTGAGAGTCTCTAACTATGGCTACACCTTC
TRBD1,TRBJ1-2,once,TRBV6-5,CASSYSQGADYGYTF,TGTGCCAGCAGTTACTCACAGGGGGCAGACTATGGCTACACCTTC
TRBD1,TRBJ2-5,-,TRBV5-4,CASSSTGGSETQYF,TGTGCCAGCAGCAGTACAGGGGGCTCAGAGACCCAGTACTTC
-,TRBJ1-6,-,TRBV7-9,CASSPRAAGKDSPLHF,TGTGCCAGCAGCCCCCGGGCGGCGGGGAAGGATTCACCCCTCCACTTT
-,TRBJ2-7,-,TRBV6-2/TRBV6-3,CASSFHYEQYF,TGTGCCAGCAGTTTTCATTACGAGCAGTACTTC
TRBD2,TRBJ2-3,-,TRBV15,CATSREAGGLSTDTQYF,TGTGCCACCAGCAGAGAGGCGGGGGGGTTGAGCACAGATACGCAGTATTTT
TRBD2,TRBJ2-7,many,TRBV19,CASTLSGGGYEQYF,TGTGCCAGTACCCTTAGCGGGGGAGGCTACGAGCAGTACTTC
-,TRBJ2-3,-,TRBV5-5,CASSLGLGPSRDTQYF,TGTGCCAGCAGCTTGGGACTAGGGCCGTCTCGGGATACGCAGTATTTT
-,TRBJ1-6,-,TRBV5-6,CASSLNRVRSPLHF,TGTGCCAGCAGCTTGAACAGGGTTCGTTCACCCCTCCACTTT
TRBD1,TRBJ1-4,-,TRBV9,CASGEGGTGEKLFF,TGTGCCAGCGGGGAGGGCGGGACAGGGGAAAAACTGTTTTTT
-,TRBJ1-2,-,TRBV10-2,CASNVEGNYGYTF,TGCGCCAGCAATGTGGAGGGGAACTATGGCTACACCTTC
TRBD1,TRBJ2-7,-,TRBV7-9,CASSLVGGTGNSYEQYF,TGTGCCAGCAGCTTAGTAGGTGGGACAGGGAACTCCTACGAGCAGTACTTC
-,TRBJ2-2,-,TRBV7-9,CASSLNLGATGELFF,TGTGCCAGCAGCCTCAATCTAGGGGCGACTGGGGAGCTGTTTTTT
-,TRBJ2-1,-,TRBV3-1/TRBV3-2,CASSHLSRNEQFF,TGTGCCAGCAGCCACCTATCGCGGAATGAGCAGTTCTTC
TRBD1,TRBJ2-5,few,TRBV19,CASSSLRQGQETQYF,TGTGCCAGTAGTTCCTTAAGACAGGGCCAAGAGACCCAGTACTTC
-,TRBJ1-5,-,TRBV27,CASSFEGIHSNQPQHF,TGTGCCAGCAGTTTCGAGGGAATCCATAGCAATCAGCCCCAGCATTTT
TRBD2,TRBJ2-7,once,TRBV5-4,CASSLWTRVNEQYF,TGTGCCAGCAGCTTGTGGACTAGGGTGAACGAGCAGTACTTC
-,TRBJ1-2,-,TRBV6-5,CASMPPTGAPYGYTF,TGTGCCAGCATGCCTCCGACAGGAGCTCCCTATGGCTACACCTTC
TRBD2,TRBJ2-7,once,TRBV5-1,CASSRGTSGGPPYEQYF,TGCGCCAGCAGCCGCGGGACTAGCGGGGGGCCCCCCTACGAGCAGTACTTC
TRBD1,TRBJ2-5,-,TRBV5-1,CASSFGTGGAGETQYF,TGCGCCAGCAGCTTCGGGACAGGGGGCGCGGGCGAGACCCAGTACTTC
-,TRBJ2-1,-,TRBV27,CASSALLGQPGNEQFF,TGTGCCAGCAGCGCTTTGCTGGGGCAGCCAGGGAATGAGCAGTTCTTC
-,TRBJ2-7,many,TRBV19,CASSIGGTGSRYEQYF,TGTGCCAGTAGTATAGGCGGAACAGGGTCCCGTTACGAGCAGTACTTC
TRBD1,TRBJ1-5,-,TRBV6-5,CASSRTGGLQPQHF,TGTGCCAGCAGTAGGACAGGCGGGCTTCAGCCCCAGCATTTT
-,TRBJ1-6,-,TRBV5-1,CASSPDGGTRSLHF,TGCGCCAGCAGCCCAGACGGGGGAACTCGGTCCCTCCACTTT
-,TRBJ1-1,-,TRBV27,CASSGIWGGSNTEAFF,TGTGCCAGCAGTGGGATATGGGGAGGATCGAACACTGAAGCTTTCTTT
-,TRBJ1-2,-,TRBV6-1,CASSEVRQDYGYTF,TGTGCCAGCAGTGAGGTACGACAAGACTATGGCTACACCTTC
-,TRBJ1-5,-,TRBV6-5,CASSITGTQPQHF,TGTGCCAGCAGTATCACAGGGACTCAGCCCCAGCATTTT
-,TRBJ1-4,once,TRBV6-5,CATRTDNEKLFF,TGTGCCACCAGGACAGATAATGAAAAACTGTTTTTT
TRBD1,TRBJ1-1,-,TRBV28,CASSSGQGAYEAFF,TGTGCCAGCAGTTCCGGACAGGGGGCATATGAAGCTTTCTTT
-,TRBJ1-1,-,TRBV4-2,CASSRGPWGTEAFF,TGTGCCAGCAGTAGGGGTCCCTGGGGCACTGAAGCTTTCTTT
TRBD2,TRBJ2-7,-,TRBV5-4,CASSLTSGGHYEQYF,TGTGCCAGCAGCTTGACTAGCGGGGGACACTACGAGCAGTACTTC
TRBD1,TRBJ2-3,-,TRBV5-4,CASSGRTGDTQYF,TGTGCCAGCAGCGGAAGGACAGGGGATACGCAGTATTTT
-,TRBJ1-3,-,TRBV7-2,CASLLDSSGNTIYF,TGTGCCAGTCTTCTCGACAGCTCTGGAAACACCATATATTTT
-,TRBJ2-7,-,TRBV19,CASSLQAGDRTYSYEQYF,TGTGCCAGTAGTCTGCAAGCAGGAGACAGGACCTACTCCTACGAGCAGTACTTC
-,TRBJ1-2,-,TRBV30,CAWSAGRGMKGYTF,TGTGCCTGGAGTGCCGGGAGGGGGATGAAAGGCTACACCTTC
TRBD2,TRBJ2-1,-,TRBV13,CASSLVLAGVNEQFF,TGTGCCAGCAGCTTAGTGCTAGCGGGGGTCAATGAGCAGTTCTTC
TRBD2,TRBJ2-3,-,TRBV5-1,CASSLGMTSGASTDTQYF,TGCGCCAGCAGCTTAGGTATGACTAGCGGCGCAAGCACAGATACGCAGTATTTT
-,TRBJ2-7,few,TRBV2,CASLGQNSYEQYF,TGTGCCAGCCTTGGGCAAAACTCCTACGAGCAGTACTTC
-,TRBJ1-3,few,TRBV3-1/TRBV3-2,CASSSGPGNTIYF,TGTGCCAGCAGCTCCGGACCGGGGAACACCATATATTTT
TRBD2,TRBJ2-5,-,TRBV19,CASSPAGETQYF,TGTGCCAGTAGTCCAGCGGGGGAGACCCAGTACTTC
-,TRBJ1-1,-,TRBV10-3,CAISEYELNTEAFF,TGTGCCATCAGTGAGTACGAGCTGAACACTGAAGCTTTCTTT
-,TRBJ2-3,-,TRBV12-3/TRBV12-4,CASSLHTDTQYF,TGTGCCAGCAGTTTACACACAGATACGCAGTATTTT
TRBD1,TRBJ1-2,-,TRBV5-1,CASSGTGRYGYTF,TGCGCCAGCAGCGGGACAGGGAGATATGGCTACACCTTC
TRBD1,TRBJ1-2,-,TRBV30,CAWSPWDREGYTF,TGTGCCTGGAGCCCCTGGGACAGAGAAGGCTACACCTTC
TRBD1,TRBJ1-2,-,TRBV14,CASSRGQHIGYTF,TGTGCCAGCAGCCGGGGACAGCATATAGGCTACACCTTC
-,TRBJ1-2,-,TRBV30,CAWSSGHRDGYTF,TGTGCCTGGAGTTCTGGTCACAGGGATGGCTACACCTTC